This is a list of T cell receptor beta chains from one sample in a study of response to subunit inactivated influenza vaccine. TCRdb analysed the RT-PCR reads with MiXCR anew, one entry per CDR3 protein. The sample shows about 160,000 distinct CDR3 sequences, approximately 11% of them seen only once. The specimen comprised non-naive T cells sorted from PBMCs, sampled 45 days after vaccination. Receptor source: a man aged 50 to 59 who received an inactivated influenza vaccine. The CDR3 runs from the conserved cysteine through the conserved F or W. D genes are given only for firm matches. Rows may omit the clone size; those that give it use once, few, many or a size class.

clone_size j_call v_call d_call cdr3_nt cdr3_aa
few TRBJ2-7 TRBV9 TRBD2 TGTGCCAGCAGCTCCTCCGCGGGGGACGTCTACGAGCAGTACTTC CASSSSAGDVYEQYF
- TRBJ2-3 TRBV7-2 - TGTGCCAGCAGCTTGTTTAGGGCCAGGGATACGCAGTATTTT CASSLFRARDTQYF
- TRBJ1-2 TRBV12-3/TRBV12-4 - TGTGCCAGCAGGGAGGGGACCGGCAGGGGCTACACCTTC CASREGTGRGYTF
once TRBJ2-5 TRBV4-3 - TGCGCCAGCAGCCAGGGCTTTGGGTCGAGGGAGACCCAGTACTTC CASSQGFGSRETQYF
- TRBJ2-3 TRBV7-9 - TGTGCCAGCAGCTTGTTTGGCGGGACGGGCACAGATACGCAGTATTTT CASSLFGGTGTDTQYF
- TRBJ1-5 TRBV4-3 TRBD1 TGCGCCAGCAGCCAAGAACCGACAGGGAATCAGCCCCAGCATTTT CASSQEPTGNQPQHF
- TRBJ1-6 TRBV11-1 - TGTGCCAGCAGCGCCCGGACAGTTAATTCACCCCTCCACTTT CASSARTVNSPLHF
- TRBJ2-5 TRBV4-3 - TGCGCCAGCAGCTCTTCAGGGTGGGGAAACCAAGAGACCCAGTACTTC CASSSSGWGNQETQYF
many TRBJ2-1 TRBV5-5 TRBD2 TGTGCCAGCAGCTTGATCGCGGGGGGGCTTTACAATGAGCAGTTCTTC CASSLIAGGLYNEQFF
- TRBJ2-7 TRBV4-3 - TGCGCCAGCAGCCAAGACACGGGACTGCTCTCCTACGAGCAGTACTTC CASSQDTGLLSYEQYF
many TRBJ2-7 TRBV7-9 - TGTGCCAGCAGTGAAGGACAGCTATCCTACGAGCAGTACTTC CASSEGQLSYEQYF
- TRBJ1-2 TRBV20-1 - TGCAGTGCGATATCTCTAGGGGGTAACTATGGCTACACCTTC CSAISLGGNYGYTF
few TRBJ2-3 TRBV7-8 - TGTGCCAGCAGTTGGCCAAGAACAGATACGCAGTATTTT CASSWPRTDTQYF
few TRBJ2-2 TRBV29-1 - TGCAGCGTTGGGACAGCGAACACCGGGGAGCTGTTTTTT CSVGTANTGELFF
- TRBJ1-2 TRBV5-6 - TGTGCCAGCAGCTCAGGACAGAGAGAAAGATTTAGGAGCTATGGCTACACCTTC CASSSGQRERFRSYGYTF
- TRBJ2-7 TRBV7-9 - TGTGCCAGCAGCTGGCCAGGGCAGGGCTCCTACGAGCAGTACTTC CASSWPGQGSYEQYF
- TRBJ2-1 TRBV20-1 TRBD2 TGCAGTGCTCCCATATGGGGGGGTGGCAATGAGCAGTTCTTC CSAPIWGGGNEQFF
- TRBJ1-4 TRBV5-8 - TGTGCCAGCAGCTTGAAAGGACAGCCTAATGAAAAACTGTTTTTT CASSLKGQPNEKLFF
many TRBJ2-1 TRBV5-1 TRBD2 TGCGCCAGCAGCTCCGGGACTAGCGGGAGGGGGTTTATGAATGAGCAGTTCTTC CASSSGTSGRGFMNEQFF
few TRBJ2-7 TRBV7-9 - TGTGCCAGCAGACCCCGGGCGGGACAATCCTACGAGCAGTACTTC CASRPRAGQSYEQYF
- TRBJ2-1 TRBV7-9 - TGTGCCAGCAGCTTAAGGGAAACACGGAGCAATGAGCAGTTCTTC CASSLRETRSNEQFF
few TRBJ2-5 TRBV5-4 - TGTGCCAGCAGCTTTGACTGGACAGACAAAGAGACCCAGTACTTC CASSFDWTDKETQYF
few TRBJ1-2 TRBV7-2 - TGTGCCAGCAGCTTAGGTCCCGGGGGCTACACCTTC CASSLGPGGYTF
few TRBJ2-3 TRBV28 TRBD2 TGTGCCAGCAGTTTAGTGACTAGCGGGACCACAGATACGCAGTATTTT CASSLVTSGTTDTQYF